What follows are 13 T cell receptor beta chains derived from one specimen sequenced in a study of shared clonotypes between healthy human individuals. Naive CD8 populations comprised CD45RO-negative cells positively selected for CCR7, excluding terminally differentiated effector memory CD45RA+ cells. Clones were read by immunoSEQ multiplex PCR, and TCRdb kept only the in-frame ones, dropping some. The repertoire holds around 2.1 million clones, with around 93% as singletons. Sequencing was done on a sample of naive CD8+ T cells from PBMCs. The receptor set was obtained from a young man in good health. Some clones in this sample may be carry-over from other donors' samples.

This chain uses TRBV25-1 with TRBJ1-1; D is possibly TRBD1 (6 bases). Trimming took 4 bases from V and 1 from J, leaving 16 bases between them. Germline V lookup: CDR1 MGHDK, CDR2 SYGVNS. CDR3 length equals 16 residues. The DNA of the CDR3 is TGTGCCAGCAGTGGCCTAGGATGGGGGCGGAACACTGAAGCTTTCTTT. Residues: CASSGLGWGRNTEAFF.

The V call is TRBV30, the J call TRBJ1-6; 8 nucleotides align to TRBD1. Looked up from germline, CDR1 is GTSNPN and CDR2 is SVGIG (reference sequence). CDR3 length equals 13 residues. Trimming at V came to 6 bases and at J to 9 bases, leaving 7 bases not matched to a gene. The CDR3: CACDRGFGSPLHF. The CDR3 DNA sequence: TGTGCCTGTGACAGGGGATTTGGTTCACCCCTCCACTTT.

This chain links TRBV13 with TRBJ1-1; no clear D gene. The CDR3 spans 9 residues. The germline CDR1 and CDR2 sequences are PRHDT and FYEKMQ (reference sequence). V was pared by 5 bases and J by 11 bases, with 6 bases between. CDR3 sequence (DNA): TGTGCCAGCAGCCCGGAGGCTTTCTTT. This gives the protein CASSPEAFF. The whole variable domain, filled in from reference TRBV13 and TRBJ1-1, reads AAGVIQSPRHLIKEKRETATLKCYPIPRHDTVYWYQQGPGQDPQFLISFYEKMQSDKGSIPDRFSAQQFSDYHSELNMSSLELGDSALYFCASSPEAFFGQGTRLTVV.

About this clone itself: This sample also contains other DNA sequences that code for the same CDR3. This chain connects TRBV6-5 to TRBJ2-1, with no clear D. Germline V lookup: CDR1 MNHEY, CDR2 SVGAGI. With 0 bases removed from V and 8 bases from J, the gap between germline ends came to 5 bases. CDR3 length equals 12 residues. CDR3 protein: CASSYSRDEQFF. CDR3 bases: TGTGCCAGCAGTTACTCCCGCGATGAGCAGTTCTTC.

The chain couples TRBV7-9 to TRBJ1-3; the D is unclear. CDR1 is SEHNR, CDR2 FQNEAQ, per germline (reference sequence). Trimming left V 7 bases short and J 0 bases short, with 10 bases between. This CDR3 has 14 residues. CDR3 in DNA: TGTGCCAGCATACCAGACCTCTCTGGAAACACCATATATTTT. Translating it yields CASIPDLSGNTIYF.

About this clone: This sample includes further DNA sequences coding for the same CDR3. This chain connects TRBV28 to TRBJ1-4; no definite D call. Per the germline V gene, CDR1 is MDHEN and CDR2 is SYDVKM. The CDR3 totals 14 residues. V shed 3 bases and J shed 2 bases, with 7 bases lying between them. The CDR3 nucleotides are TGTGCCAGCAGTTTTAGGGTCACTAATGAAAAACTGTTTTTT. Translating it yields CASSFRVTNEKLFF.

The chain recombines TRBV28 with TRBJ2-5; D perhaps matches TRBD2 (5 bases). The end of the DNA aligns better with TRBJ2-7, so the J call may be wrong. The CDR3 sequence is 13 residues long. Germline-derived CDR1 and CDR2 are MDHEN and SYDVKM. CDR3 DNA sequence: TGTGCCAGCAGTTTAGGGTTAAGCGGCGAGCAGTACTTC. As protein: CASSLGLSGEQYF.

V usage is TRBV7-8 and J usage is TRBJ2-6; 9 bases match TRBD1. This CDR3 is 20 amino acids long. V gave up 6 bases and J gave up 0 bases; unmatched junction bases: 15. From germline, CDR1 is SGHVS and CDR2 FQNEAQ. CDR3 in amino acids: CASSYYSGQGTSSGANVLTF. CDR3 coding DNA: TGTGCCAGCAGTTATTACTCGGGACAGGGAACGAGCTCTGGGGCCAACGTCCTGACTTTC.

The chain links TRBV15 to TRBJ2-1, with 7 bases lining up with TRBD1. Per the germline V gene, CDR1 is LNHNV and CDR2 is YYDKDF (reference sequence). V lost 4 bases and J lost 3; bases outside the gene matches: 6. This CDR3 has 15 amino acids. CDR3 protein: CATSTTTGNYNEQFF. Written as DNA, the CDR3 is TGTGCCACCAGCACCACGACAGGGAACTACAATGAGCAGTTCTTC. Using reference TRBV15 and TRBJ2-1 for the parts outside the CDR3, the full variable domain is DAMVIQNPRYQVTQFGKPVTLSCSQTLNHNVMYWYQQKSSQAPKLLFHYYDKDFNNEADTPDNFQSRRPNTSFCFLDIRSPGLGDTAMYLCATSTTTGNYNEQFFGPGTRLTVL.

The V and J genes are TRBV10-3 and TRBJ2-5; 11 bases line up with TRBD2. Losses at the gene ends were 8 bases for V and 0 bases for J; bases not matched to a gene: 5. The CDR3 spans 15 residues. In germline, CDR1 is ENHRY, CDR2 SYGVKD. In DNA form, the CDR3 reads TGTGCCATCGGGGGGGGACTAGCGGACCAAGAGACCCAGTACTTC. This encodes CAIGGGLADQETQYF.

J is TRBJ1-5 and V is TRBV30; D ambiguous. Trimming took 2 bases from V and 6 from J, leaving 17 bases between them. The germline V gene encodes CDR1 GTSNPN and CDR2 SVGIG (reference sequence). The CDR3 consists of 15 residues. The CDR3 here is CAWSPPLGRGQPQHF. The CDR3 DNA reads TGTGCCTGGAGTCCCCCACTCGGCCGGGGTCAGCCCCAGCATTTT.

The chain joins TRBV27 to TRBJ2-1, with TRBD2 matching over 10 bases. In germline, CDR1 is MNHEY, CDR2 SMNVEV (reference sequence). After removal of 5 bases from V and 7 bases from J, the junction contained 8 bases not matched to a gene. This CDR3 comprises 15 residues. The CDR3 spells CASSPGTSVLNEQFF. The CDR3 DNA follows: TGTGCCAGCAGTCCCGGGACTAGCGTCCTAAATGAGCAGTTCTTC.

The chain is built from TRBV27 and TRBJ1-5; no definite D call. With 6 bases removed from V and 0 bases from J, the gap between germline ends came to 9 bases. The CDR3 covers 14 residues. Germline V CDR1 and CDR2: MNHEY, SMNVEV (reference sequence). In nucleotides, the CDR3 is TGTGCCAGCAGGCCCCTGAATAGCAATCAGCCCCAGCATTTT. It is translated as CASRPLNSNQPQHF.